The next 9 T cell receptor beta chains were all read from a single sample in a study of T cell responses to AZD1222 COVID-19 vaccine. The repertoire was sequenced with immunoSEQ multiplex PCR; TCRdb's copy has only in-frame clones and lacks some. The repertoire holds over 100,000 clones, with roughly 80% as singletons. Here the sequenced sample was peripheral blood, taken on day 0 of AZD1222 vaccination. These receptors came from an adult in good health.

This chain connects TRBV19 to TRBJ2-5, with D perhaps matching TRBD1 or TRBD2 (5 bases each). The CDR3 runs to 14 residues. Germline CDR1 is LNHDA and CDR2 is SQIVND (reference sequence). V lost 6 bases to trimming and J lost 3 bases, with 14 bases between them. In nucleotides, the CDR3 is TGTGCCAGTAGGGATGGGGGTTTAGAAGAGACCCAGTACTTC. Amino acid sequence: CASRDGGLEETQYF.

The rearrangement joins TRBV12-3 or TRBV12-4 to TRBJ2-3; 7 positions agree with TRBD2. The CDR3 extends over 12 amino acids. J lost 2 bases, V lost 10 bases, and 3 bases had no gene match. This chain's CDR3 is CATGDYTDTQYF. The CDR3, as DNA: TGTGCCACCGGGGACTACACAGATACGCAGTATTTT.

This clone occurred a few times. In DNA form, the CDR3 reads TGTGCCAGCAGTAACTCCTACGAGCAGTACTTC. Translation: CASSNSYEQYF. The chain has TRBV12-3 or TRBV12-4 and TRBJ2-7; D remains ambiguous. There are 11 residues in the CDR3. V lost 5 bases and J lost 0, with 2 bases in between.

A few counts support this clone. The chain carries TRBV2 and TRBJ1-2; D may be TRBD1 (5 bases). Germline V CDR1 and CDR2: SNHLY, FYNNEI. Deletions cut 2 bases from V and 6 bases from J, with 13 bases between. The CDR3 extends over 14 amino acids. The CDR3 DNA sequence: TGTGCCAGCAGTGAATTTGGGGGAGCTAATGGCTACACCTTC. This sequence encodes CASSEFGGANGYTF.

The chain joins TRBV6-5 to TRBJ1-1; 9 bases match TRBD1. Germline V gene lookup returns CDR1 MNHEY and CDR2 SVGAGI. The CDR3 has 15 residues. J was trimmed by 3 bases and V by 8 bases; bases with no gene match: 10. CDR3: CASSQGALGDTEAFF. In DNA, the CDR3 is TGTGCCAGCTCACAGGGGGCGTTGGGGGACACTGAAGCTTTCTTT.

The chain links TRBV27 to TRBJ1-1, with 9 bases identical to TRBD1. The CDR3 runs to 16 residues. CDR1 and CDR2 (germline): MNHEY, SMNVEV (reference sequence). Losses at the gene ends were 6 bases for V and 0 bases for J; bases not matched to a gene: 8. The CDR3 coding sequence is TGTGCCAGCAGCCCGACAGGGGGACCCATGAACACTGAAGCTTTCTTT. This gives the protein CASSPTGGPMNTEAFF.

The V call is TRBV9, the J call TRBJ2-1; no clear D gene. CDR1 and CDR2 (germline): SGDLS, YYNGEE. The germline V and J ends were trimmed by 0 bases and 5 bases, with 9 bases remaining between them. The CDR3 covers 14 residues. DNA for the CDR3: TGTGCCAGCAGCGTAGTCGGCAGCAACAATGAGCAGTTCTTC. Translated, it gives CASSVVGSNNEQFF.

This chain connects TRBV6-5 to TRBJ1-5; no clear D. The CDR3 is 14 amino acids. Germline V gene sequence: CDR1 MNHEY, CDR2 SVGAGI. V lost 6 bases and J lost 7, with 16 bases in between. Here the CDR3 reads CASRGGESWQPQHF. In DNA form, the CDR3 reads TGTGCCAGCAGGGGCGGGGAAAGCTGGCAGCCCCAGCATTTT.

The rearrangement links TRBV4-2 to TRBJ2-5; 9 bases match TRBD1. Looked up from germline, CDR1 is LGHNA and CDR2 is YNFKEQ. CDR3 size: 17 residues. The ends lost 1 base at V and 5 bases at J; junction bases unmatched: 11. The CDR3 reads CASSQVTTGTGFETQYF. CDR3 DNA: TGTGCCAGCAGCCAAGTAACTACCGGGACAGGGTTCGAGACCCAGTACTTC.